The 4 T cell receptor beta chains presented below share a single source sample, sequenced in a study of monozygotic twins with inflammatory bowel disease. TCRdb re-called the 5' RACE reads, yielding one record per CDR3 amino acid sequence without DNA. The sample table includes about 200,000 distinct CDR3 sequences. The source material was blood. These receptors came from a human donor with ulcerative colitis or Crohn's disease, or a healthy co-twin of an affected twin (not recorded which).

The V and J genes are TRBV19 and TRBJ2-3; as DNA is missing, the TRBD2 call by TCRdb cannot be tested. This CDR3 region has 15 residues. The germline CDR1 and CDR2 sequences are LNHDA and SQIVND (reference sequence). This CDR3 reads CASNDRGGVTDTQYF.

V usage is TRBV7-3 and J usage is TRBJ1-1. This CDR3 is 16 amino acids long. Germline lookup yields CDR1 SGHTA and CDR2 FQGTGA. CDR3 amino acids: CASSSSPRGPDTEAFF. Supplemented by reference TRBV7-3 and TRBJ1-1, the full variable domain reads GAGVSQTPSNKVTEKGKYVELRCDPISGHTALYWYRQSLGQGPEFLIYFQGTGAADDSGLPNDRFFAVRPEGSVSTLKIQRTERGDSAVYLCASSSSPRGPDTEAFFGQGTRLTVV.

The chain links TRBV12-3 or TRBV12-4 to TRBJ2-1; checking the TCRdb D call of TRBD2 is not possible without DNA. This CDR3 has 14 residues. This chain's CDR3 is CASTPRTSSNEQFF.

The CDR3 sequence is CASSSTGKGTEAFF. This rearrangement joins TRBV7-9 to TRBJ1-1; the TRBD1 assignment by TCRdb is unverifiable without DNA. The CDR3 extends over 14 amino acids. Germline loops: CDR1 SEHNR, CDR2 FQNEAQ (reference sequence).